This T cell receptor beta chain was profiled in a study of shared clonotypes between healthy human individuals (dated by TCRdb to 2020 to 2022). Background on the whole study: Three men and a couple of women, aged 18 to 49 years, made up the cohort. For each donor, three plates each were used for CD4 naive and CD4 memory, two plates were used for CD8 naive, and one plate was used for CD8 memory. Blood TCR repertoires of about 5 healthy adults were deeply sequenced to estimate repertoire size and the extent of clonotype sharing between individuals. To increase sequencing depth and limit assay-specific biases, TCR repertoire library preparation and sequencing were carried out by different laboratories using diverse techniques. Leukapheresis yielded between about 0.94 and 9 billion PBMCs per donor. Here is what the overall study found, with its caveats: Only blood was sampled, and tissue TCR repertoires likely differ from those in blood. Naive subsets generally had larger estimated clonotype richness than memory subsets did. About 5% of naive CD4, 3.5% of naive CD8, approximately 2.2% of memory CD4, and over 0.35% of memory CD8 clonotypes were shared across a few donors. Pairwise subsampling led to the expectation that sequencing depth would affect the degree of clonotype sharing among donors. Because the study included a small number of donors, the genetic and exposure-history diversity represented was limited. Compared with non-shared clonotypes, the clonotypes found in all four sorted-subset donors had higher generation probabilities. Even with the large sequencing depth, rarefaction of the sorted-subset datasets indicated that sequencing was incomplete.

Using the deep immunoSEQ assay, multiplex PCR amplified TCR CDR3 regions from genomic DNA. Extracted genomic DNA from each cell subset was distributed evenly across all wells of several immunoSEQ 96-well plates, and each plate was treated as a replicate. Each replicate PCR for sorted subsets received 200 ng genomic DNA, equal to some 32,000 T cell genomes. The purified libraries were quantified using a Qubit 3.0 fluorometer, sized with a Bioanalyzer 2100, and then quantified again using the KAPA Library Quantification kit. Every immunoSEQ 96-well plate was sequenced on a dedicated single-read 150-cycle Illumina NextSeq 550 flow cell. In the original analysis: The immunoSEQ output contained only junctional sequences without quality scores, so filtering could not match that applied to full-length reads. Sequences were annotated with PyIR, a Python wrapper for IgBLAST v1.9, and V/J genes and CDR3 were assigned using IMGT germline references. Reads with weak V/J assignments (E-value above 1e-6), missing CDR3, stop codons, out-of-frame junctions, or ambiguous translated residues were removed. V3J clonotypes were defined as sequences sharing the same inferred V gene, J gene, and CDR3 amino acid sequence. The percentage overlap between two repertoires was calculated by dividing the number of shared unique clonotypes by the size of the smaller repertoire. Repertoire richness was assessed with RTK rarefaction, the Chao1 estimator, and Recon v2.1 estimates of unobserved clonotypes. Generation probabilities for all TCRbeta clonotypes obtained by the gDNA method from a handful of donors were computed using OLGA. TCRdb provides this immuneACCESS table in a form limited to in-frame rearrangements. Some clones are lacking; in checked studies, under half of them reflect an unresolved V gene, and why the rest are absent is not known. V and J calls and clone size are copied from that table; D and trimming were computed from the DNA. The sample table records approximately 1.5 million clones; around 98.5% of these occur just once. The top ten constitute under 0.45% of the sample.

A word on this clone: Its antigen remains undetermined. Base qualities are not recorded, but no much larger clone differs from it by a single base.

Donors were healthy HIV-negative adults with no recently reported acute infections or vaccinations. Every donor was a Caucasian adult residing in Nashville, Tennessee, USA. CD4+ T cells were enriched through magnetic negative selection, after which naive cells were positively selected on CD45RA and the remaining negative fraction served as the memory subset. Blood was obtained by leukapheresis, after which PBMCs were separated by Ficoll-Histopaque density gradient centrifugation and cryopreserved in liquid nitrogen vapor phase. Analytical flow cytometry was used to check the purity and quantity of each magnetically sorted T cell population. Each sorted fraction had its genomic DNA isolated and then quantified by UV absorbance on a Nanodrop 2000c. The CDR3 has 18 amino acids, counting the end cysteine and phenylalanine. CDR3 DNA is the only sequence kept; it has 54 bases, read in frame from the first base. The junction shows trimming of 1 base on V and 3 bases on J, and the gene matches do not reach 9 bases of it. CDR1 and CDR2 are drawn from the germline V gene: SGHVS, FQNEAQ.

This chain is built from TRBV7-8 and TRBJ2-2, and 9 bases in between align with TRBD2. This clonotype originated in a young man in good health. The specimen sequenced was naive CD4+ T cells sorted from blood. The sample's cell subset or site label, decoded: CD45RA+ positively selected. The CDR3 protein: CASSLVGSGSGYTGELFF. The DNA sequence follows: TGTGCCAGCAGCTTAGTTGGTAGCGGGAGCGGATACACCGGGGAGCTGTTTTTT.